Listed here are 14 T cell receptor beta chains from one sample, sequenced in a study of blood T cell repertoires in COVID-19. Data came from immunoSEQ multiplex PCR; TCRdb stores just in-frame clones and leaves some out. The data show more than 300,000 clones, approximately 87% seen once. Sequenced: peripheral blood. Source of these receptors: a woman in her thirties with COVID-19, enrolled during active disease.

The table lists this clone with a count of one. The rearrangement uses TRBV2 and TRBJ2-7; 11 nucleotides match TRBD1. The junction had 3 bases not matched to a gene; V was cut back by 5 bases and J by 3 bases. The CDR3 spans 14 residues. The V gene's germline CDR1 is SNHLY and CDR2 FYNNEI. The DNA for the CDR3 is TGTGCCAGCAGTCGGGACAGGGGGAACTACGAGCAGTACTTC. Protein: CASSRDRGNYEQYF.

This clone was seen more than once but under ten times. The V call is TRBV4-1, the J call TRBJ1-1, with D hard to call. The CDR3 consists of 12 residues. The V end lost 4 bases, the J end lost 4 bases, and 7 bases lay between the germline ends. Germline CDR1 is MGHRA and CDR2 is YSYEKL. The CDR3 is CASSLGSTEAFF. The CDR3 DNA reads TGCGCCAGCAGCCTAGGGAGCACTGAAGCTTTCTTT.

Notes on this clone: Compared with germline, one end of the junction differs, possibly owing to a read error. The chain joins TRBV7-7 to TRBJ2-5; D call uncertain. In germline, CDR1 is SSHAT, CDR2 FNYEAQ (reference sequence). There are 13 residues in the CDR3. The CDR3 sequence: CASSLNLGETQYF. The CDR3 DNA follows: TGTGCTAGCAGCTTAAACCTCGGGGAGACCCAGTACTTC.

This clone appeared a few times. This chain joins TRBV19 and TRBJ2-1; 8 positions agree with TRBD1. The CDR3 runs to 15 residues. Germline V CDR1 and CDR2: LNHDA, SQIVND (reference sequence). The J segment lost 3 bases and the V segment lost 8 bases, leaving 9 bases of the junction unmatched. CDR3 in amino acids: CASHRTGGVYNEQFF. The CDR3 nucleotides are TGTGCCAGTCATAGAACAGGGGGAGTCTACAATGAGCAGTTCTTC.

The chain combines TRBV29-1 with TRBJ2-3; a possible D gene is TRBD1 (6 bases). V was cut by 7 bases and J by 3 bases, with 11 bases left in between. The CDR3 is 12 amino acids. Germline V gives CDR1 SQVTM, CDR2 ANQGSEA. Written as DNA, the CDR3 is TGCAGCGGAGCAGGGGAGACAGATACGCAGTATTTT. This sequence encodes CSGAGETDTQYF.

The chain links TRBV2 to TRBJ1-4; no firm D call. CDR3 length: 13 residues. CDR1 is SNHLY, CDR2 FYNNEI, per germline. V lost 6 bases to trimming and J lost 3 bases, with 8 bases between them. The CDR3: CASSGQANEKLFF. DNA of the CDR3: TGTGCCAGCAGCGGTCAGGCTAATGAAAAACTGTTTTTT.

The rearrangement links TRBV25-1 to TRBJ2-7; perhaps TRBD1 as D (6 bases). The V end lost 1 base, the J end lost 0 bases, and 10 bases lay between the germline ends. The CDR3 spans 15 residues. Germline V CDR1 and CDR2: MGHDK, SYGVNS. This CDR3 is CASSELRGSSYEQYF. The DNA for the CDR3 is TGTGCCAGCAGTGAATTAAGGGGGAGCTCCTACGAGCAGTACTTC.

The rearrangement uses TRBV6-1 and TRBJ2-3; D unclear. CDR3 length: 14 amino acids. V lost 3 bases, J lost 2 bases, and 9 bases lay in between. CDR1 is MNHNS and CDR2 is SASEGT in the germline V gene. CDR3 residues: CASSDLRSTDTQYF. In DNA form, the CDR3 reads TGTGCCAGCAGTGATTTGCGGTCCACAGATACGCAGTATTTT.

This sequence joins TRBV30 and TRBJ1-6; 11 nucleotides line up with TRBD1. This CDR3 is built from 15 residues. Germline trimming cut 0 bases from V and 7 bases from J; bases unmatched to any gene: 2. Germline loops: CDR1 GTSNPN, CDR2 SVGIG (reference sequence). CDR3 protein: CAWSVGTGGNSPLHF. CDR3 nucleotide sequence: TGTGCCTGGAGTGTGGGGACAGGGGGAAATTCACCCCTCCACTTT.

This chain joins TRBV6-6 and TRBJ1-3, with D hard to call. Between the trimmed V and J ends, which lost 5 bases and 0 bases, there was a span of 8 bases. The CDR3 runs to 14 residues. Germline V gives CDR1 MNHNY, CDR2 SVGAGI (reference sequence). The CDR3 spells CASSDTSSGNTIYF. CDR3 sequence (DNA): TGTGCCAGCAGTGACACCAGCTCTGGAAACACCATATATTTT.

CDR3 amino acids: CASSLVPGNTEAFF. As DNA, the CDR3 is TGCGCCAGCAGCTTGGTCCCGGGGAACACTGAAGCTTTCTTT. The V and J genes are TRBV5-1 and TRBJ1-1; no reliable D call. Germline-derived CDR1 and CDR2 are SGHRS and YFSETQ. The CDR3 consists of 14 residues. Between the trimmed V and J ends, which lost 0 bases and 1 base, there was a span of 7 bases.

CDR3 bases: TGCGCCAGCAGCTCACACGGGACTAGCGGGAGTCGGTCCTACGAGCAGTACTTC. Amino acids: CASSSHGTSGSRSYEQYF. The gene calls are TRBV5-1 and TRBJ2-7, with 14 bases that match TRBD2. The V segment lost 3 bases and the J segment 1 base; nucleotides outside the gene matches: 9. The germline V gene encodes CDR1 SGHRS and CDR2 YFSETQ. This CDR3 comprises 18 residues.

The chain couples TRBV28 to TRBJ2-6, with TRBD1 identical over 7 bases. Germline-derived CDR1 and CDR2 are MDHEN and SYDVKM. The CDR3 spans 15 residues. V lost 4 bases to trimming and J lost 4 bases; unmatched junction nucleotides: 4. The CDR3 DNA sequence: TGTGCCAGCAGTTCCACAGGGGTCGGGGCCAACGTCCTGACTTTC. This encodes CASSSTGVGANVLTF.

The rearrangement links TRBV5-1 to TRBJ1-1; the D gene is possibly TRBD1 (6 bases). The CDR3 has 13 amino acids. V was cut by 5 bases and J by 2 bases, with 10 bases left in between. CDR1 is SGHRS and CDR2 is YFSETQ in the germline V gene. The chain's CDR3 is CASRQGINTEAFF. The CDR3 DNA is TGCGCCAGCAGACAGGGCATTAACACTGAAGCTTTCTTT.